These T cell receptor beta chains were read from a single sample in a study of early T cells in non-severe SARS-CoV-2 infection. TCRdb used MiXCR to reprocess the 5' RACE reads, holding one entry per CDR3 protein. This sample has tens of thousands of distinct CDR3 sequences, with around 5% found just once. Sequencing was performed on whole blood. The receptors derive from an adult who was a healthcare worker with PCR-confirmed SARS-CoV-2 infection or an uninfected control (not recorded which). The CDR3 runs from the conserved cysteine through the conserved F or W. A D gene is named only where the DNA matches it firmly. A row's size may be missing; if present it is once, few, many or a size class.

j_call d_call v_call clone_size cdr3_aa cdr3_nt
TRBJ2-2 . TRBV9 many CASNSPLGPNTGELFF TGTGCCAGCAACTCACCCCTGGGACCAAACACCGGGGAGCTGTTTTTT
TRBJ2-7 . TRBV7-8 . CASSSTGRVDEQYF TGTGCCAGCAGCTCCACAGGGAGGGTCGACGAGCAGTACTTC
TRBJ2-3 . TRBV27 many CASSLGGQLTLTQYF TGTGCCAGCAGTTTGGGCGGACAGTTAACCTTGACGCAGTATTTT
TRBJ2-3 . TRBV4-2 few CASSHMSRAGDTQYF TGTGCCAGCAGCCACATGTCCCGCGCGGGAGATACGCAGTATTTT
TRBJ2-1 TRBD1 TRBV28 many CASSFGNRDRGYNEQFF TGTGCCAGCAGTTTCGGGAACCGGGACAGGGGCTACAATGAGCAGTTCTTC
TRBJ2-7 TRBD2 TRBV2 many CASSGGAYRSIF TGTGCCAGCAGCGGGGGGGCCTACCGTTCGATCTTC
TRBJ2-3 . TRBV20-1 few CSAVGRFTDTQYF TGCAGTGCCGTGGGGCGGTTCACAGATACGCAGTATTTT
TRBJ2-5 . TRBV7-8 many CASSSHGIETQYF TGTGCCAGCAGCTCACACGGGATAGAGACCCAGTACTTC
TRBJ1-6 . TRBV11-2 many CASSSRRDTLSSLHF TGTGCCAGCAGCTCTAGACGGGACACCCTTTCGTCCCTCCACTTT
TRBJ2-1 . TRBV19 few CASSIEDGRYNEQFF TGTGCCAGTAGTATTGAGGATGGGCGATACAATGAGCAGTTCTTC
TRBJ2-1 . TRBV6-2/TRBV6-3 . CASSYQAFNNNEQFF TGTGCCAGCAGTTACCAAGCTTTTAACAACAATGAGCAGTTCTTC
TRBJ2-7 TRBD1 TRBV4-1 few CASSQLPGQGFHEQYF TGCGCCAGCAGCCAACTACCGGGACAGGGTTTCCACGAGCAGTACTTC
TRBJ2-2 TRBD2 TRBV6-4 medium-sized CASSVGAGEAGELFF TGTGCCAGCAGTGTGGGAGCGGGAGAAGCCGGGGAGCTGTTTTTT
TRBJ2-7 TRBD2 TRBV11-2 . CASSAPEGLATYEQYF TGTGCCAGCAGCGCTCCTGAGGGACTAGCCACCTACGAGCAGTACTTC
TRBJ2-7 . TRBV11-2 . CASSHTGGLTYEQYF TGTGCCAGCAGCCACACAGGGGGACTAACCTACGAGCAGTACTTC
TRBJ1-5 . TRBV6-2/TRBV6-3 . CASSSDSNQPQHF TGTGCCAGCAGTTCGGACAGCAATCAGCCCCAGCATTTT
TRBJ2-6 TRBD1 TRBV6-2/TRBV6-3 many CASRNNRGSGANVLTF TGTGCCAGCCGAAACAACAGGGGCTCTGGGGCCAACGTCCTGACTTTC
TRBJ2-1 . TRBV7-6 few CASSLLRDFNEQFF TGTGCCAGCAGCTTATTAAGGGACTTCAATGAGCAGTTCTTC
TRBJ2-3 TRBD1 TRBV28 few CASSAGTGGTDTQYF TGTGCCAGCAGTGCCGGGACAGGGGGTACAGATACGCAGTATTTT
TRBJ2-1 . TRBV20-1 . CSRTGTNYNEQFF TGCAGTAGAACCGGGACCAATTACAATGAGCAGTTCTTC
TRBJ2-7 TRBD2 TRBV4-2 many CASSQEEASGSYEQYF TGTGCCAGCAGCCAAGAGGAGGCTAGCGGGTCGTACGAGCAGTACTTC
TRBJ2-1 TRBD1 TRBV19 . CASSIIFGPGQHEQFF TGTGCCAGTAGTATTATTTTCGGACCGGGACAGCATGAGCAGTTCTTC
TRBJ1-1 . TRBV11-1 many CASSLRQSVENTEAFF TGTGCCAGCAGCTTACGACAGTCTGTCGAGAACACTGAAGCTTTCTTT
TRBJ2-7 . TRBV11-3 many CASSLELEGPYEQYF TGTGCCAGCAGCTTAGAATTGGAAGGTCCCTACGAGCAGTACTTC
TRBJ1-2 . TRBV5-5 many CASSLGGSRNYGYTF TGTGCCAGCAGCTTGGGGGGCAGCCGCAACTATGGCTACACCTTC
TRBJ2-7 TRBD2 TRBV7-2 few CASSLLAGDRQYF TGTGCCAGCAGCTTACTAGCGGGAGATAGGCAGTACTTC
TRBJ2-7 . TRBV12-3/TRBV12-4 many CASSLILGPSYEQYF TGTGCCAGCAGTTTGATTTTGGGACCCTCCTACGAGCAGTACTTC
TRBJ2-1 TRBD1 TRBV19 few CASSLQGNNEQFF TGTGCCAGCTCCTTACAGGGGAACAATGAGCAGTTCTTC
TRBJ2-5 TRBD2 TRBV29-1 many CSFLAEAETQYF TGCAGCTTCCTAGCGGAGGCAGAGACCCAGTACTTC
TRBJ2-7 . TRBV28 many CASIGGYAYEQYF TGTGCCAGTATAGGAGGGTACGCCTACGAGCAGTACTTC
TRBJ2-6 . TRBV14 few CASSQAIGSPGANVLTF TGTGCCAGCAGCCAAGCCATAGGTAGCCCTGGGGCCAACGTCCTGACTTTC
TRBJ1-1 TRBD1 TRBV14 few CASSQGDSYTEAFF TGTGCCAGCAGCCAAGGGGACAGCTACACTGAAGCTTTCTTT
TRBJ1-6 . TRBV20-1 many CSAQQGNDSPLHF TGCAGTGCTCAGCAGGGAAACGATTCACCCCTCCACTTT
TRBJ2-1 . TRBV6-5 many CASSMENSYNEQFF TGTGCCAGCAGTATGGAGAACTCCTACAATGAGCAGTTCTTC
TRBJ2-3 TRBD2 TRBV4-3 many CASSLYLAGATDTQYF TGCGCCAGCAGCCTCTACTTAGCGGGAGCGACAGATACGCAGTATTTT
TRBJ2-4 . TRBV20-1 . CSVTPNKNIQYF TGCAGTGTGACACCAAACAAAAACATTCAGTACTTC
TRBJ2-2 . TRBV13 few CASSFSGLGDTGELFF TGTGCCAGCAGCTTTTCAGGGCTTGGGGACACCGGGGAGCTGTTTTTT
TRBJ2-7 TRBD1 TRBV28 . CASRTTGGSYEQYF TGTGCCAGCAGGACGACAGGGGGCTCCTACGAGCAGTACTTC
TRBJ2-3 . TRBV7-2 . CASSWGTGDTQYF TGTGCCAGCAGCTGGGGGACTGGCGATACGCAGTATTTT
TRBJ1-1 . TRBV5-4 many CASSGGDPRDAEAFF TGTGCCAGCAGCGGAGGGGACCCTCGTGACGCTGAAGCTTTCTTT
TRBJ1-2 . TRBV11-2 many CASSLGLGAYGYTF TGTGCCAGCAGCTTAGGTCTTGGGGCGTATGGCTACACCTTC
TRBJ2-6 . TRBV28 many CASMNSGANVLTF TGTGCCAGCATGAACTCTGGGGCCAACGTCCTGACTTTC
TRBJ2-7 . TRBV4-3 many CASSQRQVIDEQYF TGCGCCAGCAGCCAGAGACAGGTGATCGACGAGCAGTACTTC
TRBJ1-5 TRBD1 TRBV2 . CASSGQGTGNQPQHF TGTGCCAGCAGCGGACAGGGGACAGGCAATCAGCCCCAGCATTTT
TRBJ2-1 . TRBV6-2/TRBV6-3 medium-sized CASSYSSSYNEQFF TGTGCCAGCAGTTACTCTAGCTCCTACAATGAGCAGTTCTTC
TRBJ2-1 TRBD2 TRBV27 many CASSFFLASGTHNEQFF TGTGCCAGCAGTTTCTTCCTGGCTAGCGGGACTCACAATGAGCAGTTCTTC
TRBJ2-1 TRBD2 TRBV28 few CASRSASGRVNEQFF TGTGCCAGCAGATCGGCTAGCGGGAGGGTCAATGAGCAGTTCTTC
TRBJ1-6 . TRBV12-3/TRBV12-4 few CASSLGASPLHF TGTGCCAGCAGTTTGGGGGCTTCACCCCTCCACTTT
TRBJ2-3 . TRBV18 . CASSPPPDTQYF TGTGCCAGCTCACCCCCCCCGGATACGCAGTATTTT
TRBJ1-1 . TRBV18 many CASSPPSRHTEAFF TGTGCCAGCTCACCACCTTCGCGGCACACTGAAGCTTTCTTT
TRBJ2-6 . TRBV9 many CASSVVSGANVLTF TGTGCCAGCAGCGTAGTTTCTGGGGCCAACGTCCTGACTTTC
TRBJ2-7 . TRBV7-6 many CASSLTRYEQYF TGTGCCAGCAGCTTGACTCGATACGAGCAGTACTTC